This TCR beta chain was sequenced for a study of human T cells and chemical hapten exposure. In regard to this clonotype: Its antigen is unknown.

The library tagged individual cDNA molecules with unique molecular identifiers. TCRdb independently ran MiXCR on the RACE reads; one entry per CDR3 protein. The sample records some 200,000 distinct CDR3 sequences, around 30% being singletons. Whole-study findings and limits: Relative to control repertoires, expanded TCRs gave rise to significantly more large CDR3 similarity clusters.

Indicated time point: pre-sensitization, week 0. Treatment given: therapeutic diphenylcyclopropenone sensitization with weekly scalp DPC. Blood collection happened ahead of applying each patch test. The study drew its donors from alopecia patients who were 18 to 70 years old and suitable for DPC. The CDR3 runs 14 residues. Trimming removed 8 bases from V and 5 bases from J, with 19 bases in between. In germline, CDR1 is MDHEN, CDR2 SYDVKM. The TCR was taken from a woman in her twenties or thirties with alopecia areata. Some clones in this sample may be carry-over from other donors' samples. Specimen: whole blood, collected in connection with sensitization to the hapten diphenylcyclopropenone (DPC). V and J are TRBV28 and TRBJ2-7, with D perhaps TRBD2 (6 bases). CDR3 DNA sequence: TGTGCCAGCGGACCCGGGACTCTTCCCCACGAGCAGTACTTC. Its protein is CASGPGTLPHEQYF.